This record looks at one T cell receptor (beta chain) sequence and its context. This receptor's antigen is unknown. Within one base of it there is no much larger clone, and no base qualities were kept. TCRbeta CDR3 regions were amplified from genomic DNA using the immunoSEQ Assay, a bias-controlled multiplex PCR. The published analysis was carried out like this. Within the assay, amplification of reference gene primers was used to estimate how many nucleated cells each sample contained. Sequence reads were collapsed and filtered to measure the absolute abundance of every unique TCRbeta CDR3 rearrangement. For each sample, productive Simpson clonality was calculated by taking the square root of Simpson's diversity index across productive rearrangements. TCRdb mirrors the immuneACCESS table, restricted to in-frame sequences. Some clones are absent from its copies; in checked studies, under half trace to an unresolved V gene, and the reason for the others is unknown. That table gives V, J and clone size, and the DNA gave D and trimming. The sample table contains about 82,000 clones; only one count was recorded for approximately 82% of them. Of the sample, 15% to 20% falls within the top ten clones.

This specimen belongs to a study of blood T cell repertoires in COVID-19 (dated by TCRdb to the early 2020s). Looking at the study overall: Samples from collaborators originated in the United States, Italy and Spain and spanned both the acute and convalescent phases of COVID-19. The prospective study material was composed of cDNA or gDNA derived from T cells, B-cell-depleted T cells, or PBMCs. The dataset comprised deeply sampled blood TCRbeta repertoires from subjects exposed to, actively infected with, or recovered from COVID-19. The repertoires were made available in a free public database intended to serve as a resource for research on the immune response to SARS-CoV-2. The samples were drawn from two sources: the first 160 participants of the ongoing ImmuneRACE study, and over 950 subjects contributed by 6 global collaborators. Nearly every sample came with metadata listing a de-identified subject ID, COVID-19 status, age in years and sex. HLA class I and class II types, where available, came from metadata supplied by the sample provider rather than from assay-based typing. What the study reported, not specific to this receptor: How much clinical and demographic metadata was included differed by source and by participant, and the metadata was provided uncurated.

The CDR3 spans 15 residues, from the cysteine through the phenylalanine. Just the 45-base CDR3 DNA is kept, in frame starting at base 1. Ends trimmed: V by 1 base, J by 9 bases; bases unmatched to a gene: 10. CDR1 and CDR2 are drawn from the germline V gene: MNHNS, SASEGT. Collaborating institutions collected whole blood in K2EDTA tubes following their own protocols. For TCRbeta analysis, collaborators shipped samples as frozen whole blood, isolated PBMCs, or DNA extracted from either of those sample types. Input material: peripheral blood. The sequence is built from TRBV6-1 and TRBJ1-2, with 8 bases in between that match TRBD1. This clonotype was sampled from a woman aged 60 to 75 with acute or convalescent COVID-19. The DNA reads TGTGCCAGCAGTGAAGTAGGACAGGGAGGGAGTAGCTACACCTTC. It codes for CASSEVGQGGSSYTF.